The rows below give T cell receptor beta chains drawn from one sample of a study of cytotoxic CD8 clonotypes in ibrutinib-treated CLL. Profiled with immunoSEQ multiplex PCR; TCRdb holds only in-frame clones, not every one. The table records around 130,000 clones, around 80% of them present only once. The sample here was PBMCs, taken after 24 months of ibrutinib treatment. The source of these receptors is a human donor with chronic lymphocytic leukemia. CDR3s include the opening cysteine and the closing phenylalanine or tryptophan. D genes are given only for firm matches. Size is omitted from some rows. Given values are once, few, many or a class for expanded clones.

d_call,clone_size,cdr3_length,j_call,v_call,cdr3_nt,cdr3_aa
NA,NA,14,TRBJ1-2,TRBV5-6,TGTGCCAGCAGCTTAGCAGGGTCTAACTATGGCCACACCTTC,CASSLAGSNYGHTF
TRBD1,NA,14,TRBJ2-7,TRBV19,TGTGCCAGTAGTATTTCTGGGACAGGGAACGAGCAGTACTTC,CASSISGTGNEQYF
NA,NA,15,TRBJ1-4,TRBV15,TGTGCCACCAGCAGGGCAGGAGGCTATAATGAAAAACTGTTTTTT,CATSRAGGYNEKLFF
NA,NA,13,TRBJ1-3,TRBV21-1,TGTGCCAGCAGGACAGGGTTTGGAAACACCATATATTTT,CASRTGFGNTIYF
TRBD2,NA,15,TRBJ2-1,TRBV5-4,TGTGCCAGCAGACCGACTAGCGGGGGCTACAATGAGCAGTTCTTC,CASRPTSGGYNEQFF
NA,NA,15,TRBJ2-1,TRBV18,TGTGCCAGCTCACCAGACCTGGGAAAAGACAATGAGCAGTTCTTC,CASSPDLGKDNEQFF
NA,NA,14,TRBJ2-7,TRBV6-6,TGTGCCAGCCGCGGGGCATTGGAAGCCTACGAGCAGTACTTC,CASRGALEAYEQYF
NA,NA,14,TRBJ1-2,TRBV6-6,TGTGCCAGCAGTTACTGGACAGCTTCCGCTGGCTACACCTTC,CASSYWTASAGYTF
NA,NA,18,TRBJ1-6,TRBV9,TGTGCCAGCAGCGTTAGCGTGGGCAGGCCTTCCCTTTATTCACCCCTCCACTTT,CASSVSVGRPSLYSPLHF
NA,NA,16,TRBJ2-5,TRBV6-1,TGTGCCAGCAGTGAAGTGATAGTTTGGTTTCAAGAGACCCAGTACTTC,CASSEVIVWFQETQYF
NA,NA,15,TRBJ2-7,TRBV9,TGTGCCAGCAGCGTAGATGGGGGGCGATCCTACGAGCAGTACTTC,CASSVDGGRSYEQYF
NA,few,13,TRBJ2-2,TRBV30,TGTGCCTGGAGTGTCACGGAAACCGGGGAGCTGTTTTTT,CAWSVTETGELFF
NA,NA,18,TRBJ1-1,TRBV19,TGTGCCAGTAGTATGGGGTCTGTTGGCGGGGGCTTGAACACTGAAGCTTTCTTT,CASSMGSVGGGLNTEAFF
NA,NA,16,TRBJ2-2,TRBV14,TGTGCCAGCAGCTCCTGGAAGGGGATGAACACCGGGGAGCTGTTTTTT,CASSSWKGMNTGELFF
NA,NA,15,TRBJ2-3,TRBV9,TGTGCCAGCAGCGTAGTGGGGCAGGGGACAGATACGCAGTATTTT,CASSVVGQGTDTQYF
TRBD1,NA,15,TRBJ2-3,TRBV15,TGTGCCACCAGCCGGACAGGGATGGCCAAAGATACGCAGTATTTT,CATSRTGMAKDTQYF
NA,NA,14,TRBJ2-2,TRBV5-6,TGTGCCAGCAGCCGCCAGCAGAACACCGGGGAGCTGTTTTTT,CASSRQQNTGELFF
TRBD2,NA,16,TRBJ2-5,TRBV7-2,TGTGCCAGCAGCCAAAGACTAGCGGGGTCACAAGAGACCCAGTACTTC,CASSQRLAGSQETQYF
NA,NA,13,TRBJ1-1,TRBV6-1,TGTGCCAGCCCGCGCGCGCCGAACACTGAAGCTTTCTTT,CASPRAPNTEAFF
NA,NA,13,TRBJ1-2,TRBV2,TGTGCCAGCAGTGAACTTGAGGGTCTTGGCTACACCTTC,CASSELEGLGYTF
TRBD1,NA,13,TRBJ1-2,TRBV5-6,TGTGCCAGCAGCGGGCACAGGGGGAGTGGCTACACCTTC,CASSGHRGSGYTF
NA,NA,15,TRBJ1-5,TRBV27,TGTGCCAGCAGTTTACGGGGATATGGCAATCAGCCCCAGCATTTT,CASSLRGYGNQPQHF
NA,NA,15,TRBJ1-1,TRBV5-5,TGTGCCAGCAGCTTGGCCGCGAAGGGGACACCTGAAGCTTTCTTT,CASSLAAKGTPEAFF
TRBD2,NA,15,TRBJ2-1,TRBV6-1,TGTGCCAGCGGGGGAAGGGGCGGGGGTAAACTTGAGCAGTTCTTC,CASGGRGGGKLEQFF
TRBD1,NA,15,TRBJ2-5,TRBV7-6,TGTGCCAGCAGCTTAGCAGGGACAGGACAAGAGACCCAGTACTTC,CASSLAGTGQETQYF
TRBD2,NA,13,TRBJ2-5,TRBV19,TGTGCCAGTAGCGAGCGGGGGGTGTCGGCCCAGTACTTC,CASSERGVSAQYF
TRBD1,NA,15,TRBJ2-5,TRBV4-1,TGCGCCAGCAGCCAACACGGGACAGGACAAGAGACCCAGTACTTC,CASSQHGTGQETQYF
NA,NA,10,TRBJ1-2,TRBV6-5,TGTGCCAGCCAGACAGTTGGCTACACCTTC,CASQTVGYTF
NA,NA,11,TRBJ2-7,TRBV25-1,TGTGCCAGCAGTCGCCTCTACGAGCAGTACTTC,CASSRLYEQYF
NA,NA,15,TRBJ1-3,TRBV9,TGTGCCAGCAGCGTAACGGGCAGGGATGAAAACACCATATATTTT,CASSVTGRDENTIYF
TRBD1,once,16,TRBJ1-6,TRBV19,TGTGCCAGTAGTGCCCGACAGGGGGCTCGGGATTCACCCCTCCACTTT,CASSARQGARDSPLHF
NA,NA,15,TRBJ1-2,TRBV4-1,TGCGCCAGCAGCCAAGTGATTCGTGGGAACTATGGCTACACCTTC,CASSQVIRGNYGYTF
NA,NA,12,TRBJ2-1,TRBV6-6,TGTGCCAGCACCCAGACCTACAATGAGCAGTTCTTC,CASTQTYNEQFF
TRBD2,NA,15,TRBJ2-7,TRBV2,TGTGCCACCTCTGACGGGACTAGCGGGGCCTACGAGCAGTACTTC,CATSDGTSGAYEQYF
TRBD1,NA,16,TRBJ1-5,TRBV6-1,TGTGCCAGCAGTGACTTCGGACAGGGCACCAATCAGCCCCAGCATTTT,CASSDFGQGTNQPQHF
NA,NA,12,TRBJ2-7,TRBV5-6,TGTGCCAGCAGCACTAGGGCCTACGAGCAGTACTTC,CASSTRAYEQYF
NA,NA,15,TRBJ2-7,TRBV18,TGTGCCAGCTCACTAGGGGGGCAGGGCAGTGACGAGCAGTACTTC,CASSLGGQGSDEQYF
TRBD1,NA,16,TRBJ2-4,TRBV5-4,TGTGCCAGCAGCTTTGACAGGGGGCGGGCCAAAAACATTCAGTACTTC,CASSFDRGRAKNIQYF
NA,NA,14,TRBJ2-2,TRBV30,TGTGCCTGGAGGCCGGGCTTAAGCACCGGGGAGCTGTTTTTT,CAWRPGLSTGELFF
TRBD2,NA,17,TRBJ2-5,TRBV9,TGTGCCAGCAGCGCTCCCCTTAGCGGGGGGGCCCCAGAGACCCAGTACTTC,CASSAPLSGGAPETQYF
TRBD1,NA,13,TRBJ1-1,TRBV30,TGTGCCTGGAGCCAGGGGGCATTCACTGAAGCTTTCTTT,CAWSQGAFTEAFF
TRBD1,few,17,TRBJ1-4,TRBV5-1,TGCGCCAGCAGCTTGGCCGGGACAGGGGCAACTAATGAAAAACTGTTTTTT,CASSLAGTGATNEKLFF
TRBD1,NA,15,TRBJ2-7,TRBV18,TGTGCCAGCTCACCCCGACAGGGGGAATCCTACGAGCAGTACTTC,CASSPRQGESYEQYF
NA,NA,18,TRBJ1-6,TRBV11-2,TGTGCCAGCAGCTTAGTCGCGTCCAGAGCCTCCTATAATTCACCCCTCCACTTT,CASSLVASRASYNSPLHF
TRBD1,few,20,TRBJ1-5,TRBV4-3,TGCGCCAGCAGCCAAGAAGTCCAGGACAGGGTCAGATATAGCAATCAGCCCCAGCATTTT,CASSQEVQDRVRYSNQPQHF
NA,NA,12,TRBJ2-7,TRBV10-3,TGTGCCATCGGTAAGGGTAGTTACGAGCAGTACTTC,CAIGKGSYEQYF
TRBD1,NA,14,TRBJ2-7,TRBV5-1,TGCGCCAGCAGCTTGACAGGGGTTTCCTACGAGCAGTACTTC,CASSLTGVSYEQYF
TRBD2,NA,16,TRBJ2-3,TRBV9,TGTGCCAGCAGCCCTGGGGTAGCGGGGGGCCCAGATACGCAGTATTTT,CASSPGVAGGPDTQYF
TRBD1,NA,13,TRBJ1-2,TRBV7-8,TGTGCCAGCAGCCCGGGACAGGGCTATGGCTACACCTTC,CASSPGQGYGYTF
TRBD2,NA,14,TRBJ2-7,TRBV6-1,TGTGCCAGCAGTGTGGCGGGGGGCTCCTACGAGCAGTACTTC,CASSVAGGSYEQYF
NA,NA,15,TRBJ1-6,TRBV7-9,TGTGCCAGCAGTCGAGACCCGACAGCTAATTCACCCCTCCACTTT,CASSRDPTANSPLHF
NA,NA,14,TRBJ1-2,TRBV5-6,TGTGCCAGCAGGCTCGGACCTTCTAACTATGGCTACACCTTC,CASRLGPSNYGYTF
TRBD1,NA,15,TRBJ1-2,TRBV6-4,TGTGCCAGCAGTGCCTACAGGGGGTCTAACTATGGCTACACCTTC,CASSAYRGSNYGYTF
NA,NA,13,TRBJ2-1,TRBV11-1,TGTGCCAGCAACTCCCGACAGCACAATGAGCAGTTCTTC,CASNSRQHNEQFF
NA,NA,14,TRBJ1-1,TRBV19,TGTGCCAGTAACACGCGGTTGTCCGGCACTGAAGCTTTCTTT,CASNTRLSGTEAFF